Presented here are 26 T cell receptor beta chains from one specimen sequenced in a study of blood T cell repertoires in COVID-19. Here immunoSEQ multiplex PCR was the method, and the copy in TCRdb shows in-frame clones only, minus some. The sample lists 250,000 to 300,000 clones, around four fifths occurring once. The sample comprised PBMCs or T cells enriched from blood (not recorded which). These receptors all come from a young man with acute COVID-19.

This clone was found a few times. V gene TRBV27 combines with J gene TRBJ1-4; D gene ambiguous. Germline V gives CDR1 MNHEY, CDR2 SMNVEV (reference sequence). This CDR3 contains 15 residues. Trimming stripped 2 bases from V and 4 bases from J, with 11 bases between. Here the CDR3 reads CASSLAGISNEKLFF. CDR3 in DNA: TGTGCCAGCAGTTTAGCCGGGATTAGTAATGAAAAACTGTTTTTT.

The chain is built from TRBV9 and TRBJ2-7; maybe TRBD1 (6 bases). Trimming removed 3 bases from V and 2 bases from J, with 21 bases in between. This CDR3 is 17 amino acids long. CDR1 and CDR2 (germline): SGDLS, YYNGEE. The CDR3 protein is CASSALSQGKGTYEQYV. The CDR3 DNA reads TGTGCCAGCAGCGCATTATCGCAGGGGAAAGGCACCTACGAGCAGTACGTC.

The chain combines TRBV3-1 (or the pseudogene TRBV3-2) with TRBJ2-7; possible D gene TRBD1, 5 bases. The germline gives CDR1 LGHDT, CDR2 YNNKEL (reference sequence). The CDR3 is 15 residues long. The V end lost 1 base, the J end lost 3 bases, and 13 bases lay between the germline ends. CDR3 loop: CASSQGPREIYEQYV. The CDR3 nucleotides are TGTGCCAGCAGCCAAGGACCCAGGGAAATCTACGAGCAGTACGTC.

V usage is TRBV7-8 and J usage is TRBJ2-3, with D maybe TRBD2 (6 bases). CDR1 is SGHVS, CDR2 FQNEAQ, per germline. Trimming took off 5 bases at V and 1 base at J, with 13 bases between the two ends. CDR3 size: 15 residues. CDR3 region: CASSPGDLRTDTQYF. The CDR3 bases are TGTGCCAGCAGCCCGGGGGACCTCCGCACAGATACGCAGTATTTT.

This CDR3 reads CASSPLSPQRATNEKLFF. The CDR3 nucleotides are TGTGCCAGCTCACCTCTCAGCCCCCAGCGTGCAACTAATGAAAAACTGTTTTTT. The chain carries TRBV18 and TRBJ1-4; the D is unclear. The CDR3 length is 18 residues. Germline lookup yields CDR1 KGHSH and CDR2 LQKENI. Trimming shortened V by 3 bases and J by 0 bases, and 17 bases separated the two germline ends.

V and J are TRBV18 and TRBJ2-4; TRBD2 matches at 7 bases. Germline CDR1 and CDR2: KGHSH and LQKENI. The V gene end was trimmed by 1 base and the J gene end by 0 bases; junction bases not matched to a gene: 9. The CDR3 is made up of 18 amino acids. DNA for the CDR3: TGTGCCAGCTCACCACTCCCGGGGGGAGGCGGAGCCAAAAACATTCAGTACTTC. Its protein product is CASSPLPGGGGAKNIQYF.

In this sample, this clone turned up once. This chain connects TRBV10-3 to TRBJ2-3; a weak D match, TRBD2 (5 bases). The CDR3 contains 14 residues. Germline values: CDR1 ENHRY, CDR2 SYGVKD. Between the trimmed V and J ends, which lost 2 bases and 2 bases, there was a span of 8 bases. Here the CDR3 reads CAISESGATDTQYF. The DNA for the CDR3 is TGTGCCATCAGTGAGAGCGGAGCCACAGATACGCAGTATTTT.

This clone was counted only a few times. For the CDR3, the DNA is TGTGCCAGCAGCTTGGGGCCGTCTGAAAAACTGTTTTTT. It yields the protein CASSLGPSEKLFF. This sequence joins TRBV5-5 and TRBJ1-4; D not certain. Per germline, CDR1 SGHKS and CDR2 YYEKEE (reference sequence). The CDR3 is 13 amino acids. Between the trimmed V and J ends, which lost 0 bases and 7 bases, there was a span of 7 bases.

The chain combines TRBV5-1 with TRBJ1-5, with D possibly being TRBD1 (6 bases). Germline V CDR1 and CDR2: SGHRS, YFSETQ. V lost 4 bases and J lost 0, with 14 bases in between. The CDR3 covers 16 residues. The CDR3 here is CASSGTGTLSNQPQHF. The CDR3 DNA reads TGCGCCAGCAGCGGAACAGGGACCCTTAGCAATCAGCCCCAGCATTTT.

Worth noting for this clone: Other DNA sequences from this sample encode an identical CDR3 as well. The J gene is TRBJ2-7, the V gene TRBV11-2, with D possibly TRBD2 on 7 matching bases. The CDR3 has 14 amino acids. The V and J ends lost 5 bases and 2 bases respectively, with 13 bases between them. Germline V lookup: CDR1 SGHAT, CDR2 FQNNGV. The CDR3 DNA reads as TGTGCCAGCAGCCTACAGGGAGGGCCCTACGAGCAGTACGTC. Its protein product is CASSLQGGPYEQYV.

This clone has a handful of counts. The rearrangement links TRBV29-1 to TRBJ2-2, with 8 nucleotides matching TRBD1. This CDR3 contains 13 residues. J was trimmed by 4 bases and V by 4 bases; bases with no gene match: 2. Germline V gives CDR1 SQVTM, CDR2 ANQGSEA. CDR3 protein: CSVGTGFTGELFF. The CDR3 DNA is TGCAGCGTTGGGACAGGGTTCACCGGGGAGCTGTTTTTT.

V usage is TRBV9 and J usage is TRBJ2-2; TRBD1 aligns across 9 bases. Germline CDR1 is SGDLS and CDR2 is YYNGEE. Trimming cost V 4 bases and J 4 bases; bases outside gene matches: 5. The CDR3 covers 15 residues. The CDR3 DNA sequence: TGTGCCAGCAGCCAGGGACAGGGAGGCACCGGGGAGCTGTTTTTT. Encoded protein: CASSQGQGGTGELFF.

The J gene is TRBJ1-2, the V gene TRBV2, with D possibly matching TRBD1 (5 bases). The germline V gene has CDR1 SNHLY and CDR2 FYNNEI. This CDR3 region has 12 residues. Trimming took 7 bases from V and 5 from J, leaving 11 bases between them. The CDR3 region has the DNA TGTGCCAGCACGGCAGGGCGATATGGCTACACCTTC. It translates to CASTAGRYGYTF.

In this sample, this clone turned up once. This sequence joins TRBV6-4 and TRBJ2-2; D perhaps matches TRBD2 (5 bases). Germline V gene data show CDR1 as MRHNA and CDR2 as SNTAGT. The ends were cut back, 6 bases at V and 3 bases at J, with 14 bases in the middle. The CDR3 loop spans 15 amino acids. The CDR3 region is CASRGGIWDTGELFF. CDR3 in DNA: TGTGCCAGCAGAGGAGGAATTTGGGACACCGGGGAGCTGTTTTTT.

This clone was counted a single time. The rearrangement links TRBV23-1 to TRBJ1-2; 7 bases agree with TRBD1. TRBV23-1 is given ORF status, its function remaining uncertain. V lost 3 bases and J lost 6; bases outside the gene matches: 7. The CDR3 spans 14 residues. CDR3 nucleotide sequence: TGCGCCAGCAGTCATCGCGACAGGGAGGATGGCTACACCTTC. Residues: CASSHRDREDGYTF.

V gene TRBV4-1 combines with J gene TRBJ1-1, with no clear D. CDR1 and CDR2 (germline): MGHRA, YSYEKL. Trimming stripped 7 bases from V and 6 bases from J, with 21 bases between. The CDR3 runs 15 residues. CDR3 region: CASTPYEGRPSEAFF. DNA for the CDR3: TGCGCCAGCACCCCATACGAGGGCCGTCCGTCTGAAGCTTTCTTT.

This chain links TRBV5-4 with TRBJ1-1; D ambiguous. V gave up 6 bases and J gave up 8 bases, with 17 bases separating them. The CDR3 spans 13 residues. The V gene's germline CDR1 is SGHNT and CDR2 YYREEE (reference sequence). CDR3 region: CASKEALRAEAFF. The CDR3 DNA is TGTGCCAGCAAGGAAGCGCTACGTGCGGAAGCTTTCTTT.

CDR3 bases: TGTGCCAGCAGCTCCTTACTAGCGGGGGGAATCCATGAGCAGTTCTTC. This sequence encodes CASSSLLAGGIHEQFF. The chain recombines TRBV7-9 with TRBJ2-1; 12 bases are shared with TRBD2. Losses at the gene ends were 4 bases for V and 8 bases for J; bases not matched to a gene: 9. From germline, CDR1 is SEHNR and CDR2 FQNEAQ (reference sequence). This CDR3 contains 16 residues.

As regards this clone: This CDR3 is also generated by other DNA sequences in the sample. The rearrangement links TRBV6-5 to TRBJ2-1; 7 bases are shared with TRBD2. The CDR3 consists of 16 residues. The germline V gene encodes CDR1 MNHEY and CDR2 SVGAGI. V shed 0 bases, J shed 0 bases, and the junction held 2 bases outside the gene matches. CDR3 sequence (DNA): TGTGCCAGCAGTTACTCGGGCGGGAGCTCCTACAATGAGCAGTTCTTC. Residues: CASSYSGGSSYNEQFF.

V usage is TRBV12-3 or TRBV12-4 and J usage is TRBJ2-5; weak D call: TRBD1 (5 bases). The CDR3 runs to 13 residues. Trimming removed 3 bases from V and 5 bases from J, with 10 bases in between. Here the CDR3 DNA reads TGTGCCAGCAGTTTTAGGGGCCGGGAGACCCAGTACTTC. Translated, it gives CASSFRGRETQYF.

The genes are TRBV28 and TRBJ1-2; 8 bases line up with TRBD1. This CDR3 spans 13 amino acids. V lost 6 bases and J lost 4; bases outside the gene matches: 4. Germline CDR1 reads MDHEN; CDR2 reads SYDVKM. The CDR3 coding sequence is TGTGCCAGCAGGATGGACAGGGTCTATGGCTACACCTTC. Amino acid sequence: CASRMDRVYGYTF.

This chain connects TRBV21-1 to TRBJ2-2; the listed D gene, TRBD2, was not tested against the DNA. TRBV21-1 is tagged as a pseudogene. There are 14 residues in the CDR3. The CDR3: CASSNGPGSRELFF. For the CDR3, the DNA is TGTGCCAGCAGCAATGGTCCCGGGTCAAGGGAGCTGTTTTTT.

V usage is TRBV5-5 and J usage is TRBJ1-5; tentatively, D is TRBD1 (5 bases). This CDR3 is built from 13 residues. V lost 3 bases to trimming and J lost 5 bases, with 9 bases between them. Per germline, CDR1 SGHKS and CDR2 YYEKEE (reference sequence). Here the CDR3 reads CASSSTDYQPQHF. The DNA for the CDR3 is TGTGCCAGCAGCTCGACAGACTATCAGCCCCAGCATTTT.

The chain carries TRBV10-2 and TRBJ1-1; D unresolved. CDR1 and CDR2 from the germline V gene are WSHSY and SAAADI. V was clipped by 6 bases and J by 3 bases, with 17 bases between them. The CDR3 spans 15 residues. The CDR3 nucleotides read TGCGCCAGCAGCGGCCCCGGACGCGGGGACACTGAAGCTTTCTTT. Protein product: CASSGPGRGDTEAFF.

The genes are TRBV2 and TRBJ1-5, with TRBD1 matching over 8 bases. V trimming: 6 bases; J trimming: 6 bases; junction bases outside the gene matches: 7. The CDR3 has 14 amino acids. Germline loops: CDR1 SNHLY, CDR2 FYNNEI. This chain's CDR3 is CASRIGQGSQPQHF. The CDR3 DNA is TGTGCCAGCAGAATAGGACAGGGCTCTCAGCCCCAGCATTTT.

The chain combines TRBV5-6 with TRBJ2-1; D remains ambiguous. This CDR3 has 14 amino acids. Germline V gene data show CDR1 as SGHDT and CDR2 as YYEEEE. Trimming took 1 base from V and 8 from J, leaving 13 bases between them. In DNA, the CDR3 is TGTGCCAGCAGCTTGATTGGCCCTGTCGATGAGCAGTTCTTC. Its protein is CASSLIGPVDEQFF.